The following is a T cell receptor beta chain sequence with its context. What antigen it recognizes has not been identified. Base qualities are not provided; no much larger clone lies one nucleotide away. This specimen belongs to a study of blood T cell repertoires in COVID-19 (dated by TCRdb to the early 2020s). Background for the entire study: The collaborator samples originated in the United States, Italy and Spain and spanned the acute and convalescent phases of COVID-19. Subjects who had been exposed to COVID-19, were actively infected with it, or had recovered from it provided the deeply sampled blood TCRbeta repertoires that made up the dataset. The material from the prospective study consisted of cDNA or gDNA derived from T cells, B-cell-depleted T cells, or PBMCs. Where available, HLA class I and class II types were taken from metadata supplied by the sample provider and were not determined by assay-based typing. The samples were drawn from two sources: the first 160 participants of the ongoing ImmuneRACE study, and 950 to 1,500 subjects contributed by 6 global collaborators. The repertoires were released in a freely available public database meant as a resource for research on the immune response to SARS-CoV-2. The sample metadata nearly always contained a de-identified subject ID, COVID-19 status, age in years and sex.

CDR3 length: 15 amino acids, cysteine to phenylalanine. Just CDR3 DNA is preserved here, 45 bases in frame from base 1. The germline V gene (reference sequence) sets CDR1 to LNHDA and CDR2 to SQIVND. V is clipped by 5 bases and J by 3 bases, and the sequence between their germline boundaries is 16 bases long. Findings and caveats that apply to the study as a whole: How much clinical and demographic metadata was included differed by source and by participant, and the metadata was provided uncurated.

In the prospective study, participants were roughly 18 to 100 years old, resided in fewer than 25 geographic areas of the United States, and were enrolled through a virtual design. In the prospective study, cohorts were assigned on the basis of participant-reported clinical history obtained from a screening survey and a study questionnaire. Recovered participants in ImmuneRACE Cohort 3 were defined as having two consecutive negative NP/OP PCR tests, clearance from a healthcare professional, or resolution of symptoms. Each participant in the prospective study had whole blood, serum and a nasopharyngeal or oropharyngeal swab collected by mobile phlebotomists. Over a roughly 2-month period, participants in the prospective study had the option of providing additional blood draws and questionnaires. Blood samples from the prospective study were shipped frozen or at room temperature prior to DNA extraction.

TCRbeta CDR3 regions were amplified from genomic DNA using the immunoSEQ Assay, a bias-controlled multiplex PCR. The authors' pipeline ran thus. The number of nucleated cells in each sample was estimated from the amplification of reference gene primers within the assay. To quantify the absolute abundance of each unique TCRbeta CDR3 rearrangement, sequence reads were collapsed and filtered. For each sample, productive Simpson clonality was calculated as the square root of Simpson's diversity index over productive rearrangements. The source is immuneACCESS, and TCRdb retained only in-frame sequences with V and J called. Part of the clones is not carried over; for the studies checked, unresolved V genes explain less than half of this, and the remainder is unexplained. Clone size and the V and J calls come from that table; the DNA yielded D and trimming. This sample comprises 190,000 or so clones, approximately 90% of them detected only once. The ten largest clones add up to more than 2% of the sample.

The TCR was taken from a woman under 40 who had recovered from COVID-19. Sequenced material: PBMCs or T cells enriched from blood (not recorded which). The chain links TRBV19 with TRBJ1-1, with no confidently assigned D gene. The CDR3 reads CASSSRSERDTEAFF. Here is the DNA: TGTGCCAGTAGTTCCCGCTCAGAGAGGGACACTGAAGCTTTCTTT.